This TCR beta chain was identified in a study of cytomegalovirus exposure and HLA in healthy donors. General observations from the study: Through in vitro validation, three CMV-associated chains were shown to be specific for CMV antigens.

The primer mix had 60 Vbeta and 13 Jbeta primers. Profiled with immunoSEQ multiplex PCR; TCRdb holds only in-frame clones, not every one. Of 100,000 or so clones listed, roughly three quarters were seen once; the top ten hold 4.1%. Comments on this clone: Its specificity is unknown.

Trimming stripped 0 bases from V and 5 bases from J, with 16 bases between. This CDR3 is built from 16 residues. CDR1 is LGHNA, CDR2 YNFKEQ, per germline. Sequenced: PBMCs. The clonotype originates from a female donor in good health and CMV-seropositive. The J gene is TRBJ1-1, the V gene TRBV4-2; D possibly corresponds to TRBD1 (5 bases). DNA for the CDR3: TGTGCCAGCAGCCAAGACCAATCGGGGGGAGGTACTGAAGCTTTCTTT. Protein product: CASSQDQSGGGTEAFF.